Listed here are 21 T cell receptor beta chains from one sample, sequenced in a study of CD8+ T cells in alopecia areata. In each case, RNA was isolated and then reverse transcribed into cDNA as the sequencing template. Measured with immunoSEQ multiplex PCR; TCRdb has only the in-frame clones, and not every one. The table lists hundreds of thousands of clones, 66% of them singletons. Treatment: oral pan-JAK inhibitor, 5-10 mg twice daily. The input for sequencing was CD4+ T cells sorted from blood, taken around week 44, from a patient treated with tofacitinib. All receptors come from a human donor with alopecia areata.

Only a few counts were recorded for this clone. The V call is TRBV29-1, the J call TRBJ1-2, with a tentative D call TRBD1 (6 bases). CDR1 and CDR2 from the germline V gene are SQVTM and ANQGSEA. Trimming removed 6 bases from V and 8 bases from J, with 13 bases in between. The CDR3 spans 11 residues. For the CDR3, the DNA is TGCAGCGTCGGGGAGGGGGGAGGCTACACCTTC. This sequence encodes CSVGEGGGYTF. The full variable domain, in which reference TRBV29-1 and TRBJ1-2 provide the parts outside the CDR3, is SAVISQKPSRDICQRGTSLTIQCQVDSQVTMMFWYRQQPGQSLTLIATANQGSEATYESGFVIDKFPISRPNLTFSTLTVSNMSPEDSSIYLCSVGEGGGYTFGSGTRLTVV.

This clone was seen more than once but under ten times. The chain has TRBV19 and TRBJ2-1, with D unclear. Germline V CDR1 and CDR2: LNHDA, SQIVND (reference sequence). This CDR3 spans 12 amino acids. Trimming shortened V by 5 bases and J by 10 bases, and 12 bases separated the two germline ends. CDR3 DNA sequence: TGTGCCAGTAGTGTCACGACTGGGGAGCAGTTCTTC. It encodes CASSVTTGEQFF.

The rearrangement links TRBV6-1 to TRBJ2-1; D gene uncertain. V was pared by 1 base and J by 9 bases, with 13 bases between. CDR3 length: 14 amino acids. Germline V gene sequence: CDR1 MNHNS, CDR2 SASEGT. The CDR3 spells CASSEDTSGFEQFF. CDR3 bases: TGTGCCAGCAGTGAAGATACGTCCGGATTTGAGCAGTTCTTC.

This clone was picked up a small number of times. This chain joins TRBV5-5 and TRBJ2-2; 8 bases match TRBD2. The CDR3 totals 15 residues. V lost 0 bases and J lost 6; bases outside the gene matches: 4. Germline V gene data show CDR1 as SGHKS and CDR2 as YYEKEE (reference sequence). The CDR3 nucleotides read TGTGCCAGCAGCTTGGAGCTAGCGGGTGCCGGGGAGCTGTTTTTT. It specifies CASSLELAGAGELFF. The entire variable domain, with the rest obtained from reference TRBV5-5 and TRBJ2-2, is as follows: DAGVTQSPTHLIKTRGQQVTLRCSPISGHKSVSWYQQVLGQGPQFIFQYYEKEERGRGNFPDRFSARQFPNYSSELNVNALLLGDSALYLCASSLELAGAGELFFGEGSRLTVL.

CDR3 protein: CATTLTGPPQSNYGYTF. DNA for the CDR3: TGTGCCACCACCTTGACAGGTCCGCCCCAGTCTAACTATGGCTACACCTTC. The rearrangement links TRBV10-3 to TRBJ1-2, with D tentatively TRBD1 (6 bases). There are 17 residues in the CDR3. The germline CDR1 and CDR2 sequences are ENHRY and SYGVKD. Between the trimmed V and J ends, which lost 10 bases and 0 bases, there was a span of 24 bases.

This clone was seen a single time. The chain uses TRBV21-1 and TRBJ2-7; TRBD1 was called by the table and not checked on the DNA. TRBV21-1 is an annotated pseudogene. This CDR3 is 10 amino acids long. The CDR3 reads CASSKTQGTF. Here the CDR3 DNA reads TGTGCCAGCAGCAAAACACAGGGGACCTTC.

About this clone itself: The same CDR3 also results from other DNA sequences found in this sample. The chain recombines TRBV6-5 with TRBJ2-7, with unresolved D. Germline V gene data show CDR1 as MNHEY and CDR2 as SVGAGI. This CDR3 spans 11 amino acids. Deletions cut 4 bases from V and 2 bases from J, with 3 bases between. The CDR3 reads CASSSTYEQYF. The CDR3 coding sequence is TGTGCCAGCAGTTCCACCTACGAGCAGTACTTC.

The rearrangement joins TRBV15 to TRBJ2-1, with D uncertain. The CDR3 runs 19 residues. Trimming left V 0 bases short and J 4 bases short, with 22 bases between. Germline CDR1 LNHNV, CDR2 YYDKDF (reference sequence). The CDR3 DNA reads as TGTGCCACCAGCAGAGATACTCCCTCGGCCCACGTCATTTACAATGAGCAGTTCTTC. Residues: CATSRDTPSAHVIYNEQFF.

The rearrangement links TRBV5-1 to TRBJ2-1; 12 bases line up with TRBD1. V trimming: 3 bases; J trimming: 8 bases; junction bases outside the gene matches: 6. The CDR3 totals 15 residues. CDR1 is SGHRS and CDR2 is YFSETQ in the germline V gene. The CDR3 coding sequence is TGCGCCAGCAGCTCCGGGACAGGGGGCTTGGATGAGCAGTTCTTC. It is translated as CASSSGTGGLDEQFF.

This clone was seen a few times. Other nucleotide sequences from this sample produce the same CDR3. This chain joins TRBV18 and TRBJ2-7; D call uncertain. The CDR3 totals 12 residues. Per the germline V gene, CDR1 is KGHSH and CDR2 is LQKENI. V was trimmed by 3 bases and J by 0 bases, leaving 3 bases between them. CDR3 sequence: CASSPSSYEQYF. CDR3 nucleotide sequence: TGTGCCAGCTCACCGTCCTCCTACGAGCAGTACTTC. Together with reference TRBV18 and TRBJ2-7, the CDR3 gives the full variable domain: NAGVMQNPRHLVRRRGQEARLRCSPMKGHSHVYWYRQLPEEGLKFMVYLQKENIIDESGMPKERFSAEFPKEGPSILRIQQVVRGDSAAYFCASSPSSYEQYFGPGTRLTVT.

The chain carries TRBV27 and TRBJ1-5, with 12 bases matching TRBD1. CDR3 length: 18 residues. V was clipped by 6 bases and J by 0 bases; unmatched bases: 9. Germline assignment: CDR1 MNHEY and CDR2 SMNVEV (reference sequence). CDR3 nucleotides: TGTGCCAGCAGCGTAATGGGACAGGGGGCGTTTAGCAATCAGCCCCAGCATTTT. This sequence encodes CASSVMGQGAFSNQPQHF.

The chain joins TRBV30 to TRBJ2-7, with 7 bases lining up with TRBD1. Trimming at V came to 3 bases and at J to 2 bases, leaving 4 bases not matched to a gene. There are 13 residues in the CDR3. Germline loops: CDR1 GTSNPN, CDR2 SVGIG (reference sequence). CDR3 in amino acids: CAWSPDRPYEQYF. CDR3 bases: TGTGCCTGGAGCCCGGACAGGCCCTACGAGCAGTACTTC.

This chain connects TRBV6-5 to TRBJ2-7, with 8 bases lining up with TRBD1. V was pared by 4 bases and J by 3 bases, with 5 bases of the junction left unmatched. Looked up from germline, CDR1 is MNHEY and CDR2 is SVGAGI. The CDR3 consists of 14 residues. CDR3 sequence: CASSFGQGSYEQYF. In nucleotides, the CDR3 is TGTGCCAGCAGTTTCGGACAGGGAAGCTACGAGCAGTACTTC.

This chain connects TRBV5-1 to TRBJ2-7; no reliable D call. Germline V gene lookup returns CDR1 SGHRS and CDR2 YFSETQ. CDR3 size: 13 residues. The V and J ends lost 2 bases and 2 bases respectively, with 8 bases between them. In nucleotides, the CDR3 is TGCGCCAGCAGCTTTGAGGCCCCCTACGAGCAGTACTTC. Amino acid sequence: CASSFEAPYEQYF.

CDR3 amino acids: CASTLGQGSTDTQYF. DNA of the CDR3: TGTGCCAGCACCCTAGGTCAGGGTAGCACAGATACGCAGTATTTT. J is TRBJ2-3 and V is TRBV6-1, with D possibly matching TRBD1 (5 bases). The V end was cut by 7 bases, the J end by 0 bases, with 14 bases between. Germline loops: CDR1 MNHNS, CDR2 SASEGT. CDR3 size: 15 residues.

The chain carries TRBV29-1 and TRBJ2-5, with D perhaps TRBD1 (6 bases). The CDR3 length is 12 residues. V was clipped by 7 bases and J by 5 bases, with 14 bases between them. Germline V lookup: CDR1 SQVTM, CDR2 ANQGSEA. The CDR3 loop reads CSASNQGETQYF. CDR3 in DNA: TGCAGCGCGTCAAACCAGGGGGAGACCCAGTACTTC.

Points on this clone: Other DNA sequences from this sample encode an identical CDR3 as well. The chain couples TRBV30 to TRBJ1-5; weak D call: TRBD1 (6 bases). This CDR3 has 14 amino acids. The ends were cut back, 0 bases at V and 2 bases at J, with 8 bases in the middle. Germline V gene data show CDR1 as GTSNPN and CDR2 as SVGIG (reference sequence). The CDR3 DNA reads as TGTGCCTGGAGTGTTTCAGGGGGCAATCAGCCCCAGCATTTT. This gives the protein CAWSVSGGNQPQHF. The variable domain in full, with the rest retrieved from reference TRBV30 and TRBJ1-5, is SQTIHQWPATLVQPVGSPLSLECTVEGTSNPNLYWYRQAAGRGLQLLFYSVGIGQISSEVPQNLSASRPQDRQFILSSKKLLLSDSGFYLCAWSVSGGNQPQHFGDGTRLSIL.

Only a few counts were recorded for this clone. The gene calls are TRBV29-1 and TRBJ1-1; 7 bases are shared with TRBD1. The CDR3 contains 12 residues. CDR1 and CDR2 (germline): SQVTM, ANQGSEA. V lost 4 bases, J lost 6 bases, and 5 bases stayed unmatched. The CDR3 loop reads CSVGQGNSEAFF. CDR3 in DNA: TGCAGCGTTGGACAGGGAAACTCTGAAGCTTTCTTT.

V and J are TRBV7-6 and TRBJ1-1, with 8 bases that match TRBD1. Losses at the gene ends were 2 bases for V and 1 base for J; bases not matched to a gene: 3. The CDR3 runs to 15 residues. CDR1 is SGHVS and CDR2 is FNYEAQ in the germline V gene. The CDR3 here is CASSLLQGGNTEAFF. The CDR3 DNA is TGTGCCAGCAGCTTATTACAGGGGGGGAACACTGAAGCTTTCTTT.

CDR3: CASSAQTGLNTEAFF. The CDR3 DNA sequence: TGTGCCAGCAGCGCCCAGACAGGGCTGAACACTGAAGCTTTCTTT. The V gene is TRBV5-4, the J gene TRBJ1-1; 7 positions match TRBD1. This CDR3 is 15 amino acids long. Germline CDR1 reads SGHNT; CDR2 reads YYREEE (reference sequence). V lost 4 bases, J lost 0 bases, and 6 bases stayed unmatched.

This sequence joins TRBV29-1 and TRBJ1-1; D is unresolved. This CDR3 spans 14 amino acids. CDR1 is SQVTM and CDR2 is ANQGSEA in the germline V gene. Trimming shortened V by 3 bases and J by 1 base, and 12 bases separated the two germline ends. The CDR3 nucleotides are TGCAGCGTTGAGAGGAGATTGGAGAACACTGAAGCTTTCTTT. This sequence encodes CSVERRLENTEAFF.